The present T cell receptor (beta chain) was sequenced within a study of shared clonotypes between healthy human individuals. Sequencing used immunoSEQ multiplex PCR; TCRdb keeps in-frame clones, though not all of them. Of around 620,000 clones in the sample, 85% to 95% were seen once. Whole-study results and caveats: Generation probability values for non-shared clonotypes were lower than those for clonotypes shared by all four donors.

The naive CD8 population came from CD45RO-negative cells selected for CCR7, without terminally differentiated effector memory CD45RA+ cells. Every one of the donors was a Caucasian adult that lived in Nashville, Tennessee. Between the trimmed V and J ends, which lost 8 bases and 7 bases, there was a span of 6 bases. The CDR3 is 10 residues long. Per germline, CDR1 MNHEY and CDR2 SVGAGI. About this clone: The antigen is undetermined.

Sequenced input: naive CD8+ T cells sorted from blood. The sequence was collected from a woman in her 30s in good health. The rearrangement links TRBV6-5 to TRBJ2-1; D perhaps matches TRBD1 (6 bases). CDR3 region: CASGTNEQFF. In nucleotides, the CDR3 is TGTGCCAGCGGGACAAATGAGCAGTTCTTC.